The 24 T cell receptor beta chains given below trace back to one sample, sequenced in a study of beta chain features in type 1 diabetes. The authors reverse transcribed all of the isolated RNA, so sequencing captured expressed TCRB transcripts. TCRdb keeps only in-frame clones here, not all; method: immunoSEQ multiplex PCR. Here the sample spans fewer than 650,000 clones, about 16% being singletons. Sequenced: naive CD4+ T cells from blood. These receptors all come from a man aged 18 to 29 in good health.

CDR3 amino acids: CASSPPSSGGGEQYF. In DNA form, the CDR3 reads TGTGCCAGCAGTCCCCCCTCTAGCGGGGGAGGGGAGCAGTACTTC. This chain connects TRBV27 to TRBJ2-7; 10 positions agree with TRBD2. The germline V gene encodes CDR1 MNHEY and CDR2 SMNVEV (reference sequence). V shed 5 bases and J 7 bases; nucleotides not matched to a gene: 11. The CDR3 sequence is 15 residues long.

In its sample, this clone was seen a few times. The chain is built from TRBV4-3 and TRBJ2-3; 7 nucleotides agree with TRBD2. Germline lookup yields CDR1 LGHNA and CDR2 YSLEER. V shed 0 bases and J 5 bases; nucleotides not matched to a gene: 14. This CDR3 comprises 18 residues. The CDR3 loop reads CASSQDSRGGSIGDTQYF. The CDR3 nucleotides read TGCGCCAGCAGCCAAGATTCCCGAGGCGGGAGTATTGGAGATACGCAGTATTTT.

The CDR3 DNA reads TGTGCCAGCAGTGTAAGGGATTACAGGGGTTTACTCCCGAACACTGAAGCTTTCTTT. Its protein product is CASSVRDYRGLLPNTEAFF. The chain has TRBV28 and TRBJ1-1; 7 bases fit TRBD1. The J segment lost 1 base and the V segment lost 5 bases, leaving 19 bases of the junction unmatched. CDR1 is MDHEN, CDR2 SYDVKM, per germline. The CDR3 extends over 19 amino acids. The complete variable domain, with remaining parts taken from reference TRBV28 and TRBJ1-1, reads DVKVTQSSRYLVKRTGEKVFLECVQDMDHENMFWYRQDPGLGLRLIYFSYDVKMKEKGDIPEGYSVSREKKERFSLILESASTNQTSMYLCASSVRDYRGLLPNTEAFFGQGTRLTVV.

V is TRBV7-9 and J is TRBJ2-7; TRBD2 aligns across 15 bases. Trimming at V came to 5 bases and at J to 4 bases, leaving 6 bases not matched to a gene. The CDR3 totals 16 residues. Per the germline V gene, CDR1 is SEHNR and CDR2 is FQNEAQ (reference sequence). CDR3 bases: TGTGCCAGCAGCCCCGGACTAGCGGGAGGGTTGTACGAGCAGTACTTC. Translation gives CASSPGLAGGLYEQYF.

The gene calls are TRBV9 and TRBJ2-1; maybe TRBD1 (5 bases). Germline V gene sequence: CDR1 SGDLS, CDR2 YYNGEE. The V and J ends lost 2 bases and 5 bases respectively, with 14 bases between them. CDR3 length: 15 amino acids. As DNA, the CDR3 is TGTGCCAGCAGCGTCTTTAGCCAGGGTAACAATGAGCAGTTCTTC. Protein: CASSVFSQGNNEQFF.

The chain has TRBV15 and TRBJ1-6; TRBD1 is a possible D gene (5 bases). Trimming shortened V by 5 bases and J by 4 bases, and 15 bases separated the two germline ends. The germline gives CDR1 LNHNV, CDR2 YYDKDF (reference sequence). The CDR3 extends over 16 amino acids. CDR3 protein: CATSPGAWGYNSPLHF. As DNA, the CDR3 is TGTGCCACCAGCCCCGGGGCGTGGGGTTATAATTCACCCCTCCACTTT.

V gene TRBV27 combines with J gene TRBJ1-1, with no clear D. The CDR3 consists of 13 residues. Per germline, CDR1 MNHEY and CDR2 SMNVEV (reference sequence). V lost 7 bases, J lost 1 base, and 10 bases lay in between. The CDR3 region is CASKLSSNTEAFF. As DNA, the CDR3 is TGTGCCAGCAAACTCAGCTCGAACACTGAAGCTTTCTTT.

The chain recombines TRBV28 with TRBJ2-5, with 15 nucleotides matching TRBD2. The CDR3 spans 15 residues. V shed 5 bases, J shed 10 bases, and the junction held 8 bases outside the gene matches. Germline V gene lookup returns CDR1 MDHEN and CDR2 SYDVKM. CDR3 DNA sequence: TGTGCCAGCAGTCCCCCAGGGACTAGCGGGAGGCGCCAGTACTTC. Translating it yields CASSPPGTSGRRQYF.

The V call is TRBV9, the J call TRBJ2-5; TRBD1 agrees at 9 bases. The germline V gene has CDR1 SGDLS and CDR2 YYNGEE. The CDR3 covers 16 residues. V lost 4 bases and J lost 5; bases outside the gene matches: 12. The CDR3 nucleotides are TGTGCCAGCAGCCCAGGACAGGGGATCGGTCAGGAGACCCAGTACTTC. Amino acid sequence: CASSPGQGIGQETQYF.

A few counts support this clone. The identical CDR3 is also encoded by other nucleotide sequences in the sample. The CDR3 loop reads CASSPDRGLGYGYTF. DNA of the CDR3: TGTGCCAGCAGCCCAGACAGGGGGCTAGGCTATGGCTACACCTTC. The chain has TRBV5-4 and TRBJ1-2; 10 positions agree with TRBD1. The CDR3 has 15 residues. V dropped 4 bases and J dropped 4; count of bases not matched to a gene: 7. Germline CDR1 reads SGHNT; CDR2 reads YYREEE (reference sequence).

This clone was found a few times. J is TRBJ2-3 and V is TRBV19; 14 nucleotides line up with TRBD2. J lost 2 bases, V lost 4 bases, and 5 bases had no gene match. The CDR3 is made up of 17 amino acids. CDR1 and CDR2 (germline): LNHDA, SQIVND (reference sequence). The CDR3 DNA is TGTGCCAGTAGTACCCCGGGACTAGCGGGAGACACAGATACGCAGTATTTT. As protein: CASSTPGLAGDTDTQYF.

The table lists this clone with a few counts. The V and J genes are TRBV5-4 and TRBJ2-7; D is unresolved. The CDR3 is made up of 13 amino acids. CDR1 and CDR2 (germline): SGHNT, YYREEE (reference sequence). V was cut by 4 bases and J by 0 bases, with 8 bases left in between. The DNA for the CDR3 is TGTGCCAGCAGCGCGCCCAGCTCCTACGAGCAGTACTTC. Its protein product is CASSAPSSYEQYF.

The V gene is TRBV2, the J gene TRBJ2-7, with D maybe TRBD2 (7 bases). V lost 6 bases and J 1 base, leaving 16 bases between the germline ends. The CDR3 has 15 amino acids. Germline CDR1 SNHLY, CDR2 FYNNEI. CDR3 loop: CASRLGGPGSYEQYF. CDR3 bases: TGTGCCAGCAGGTTGGGGGGGCCCGGGTCCTACGAGCAGTACTTC.

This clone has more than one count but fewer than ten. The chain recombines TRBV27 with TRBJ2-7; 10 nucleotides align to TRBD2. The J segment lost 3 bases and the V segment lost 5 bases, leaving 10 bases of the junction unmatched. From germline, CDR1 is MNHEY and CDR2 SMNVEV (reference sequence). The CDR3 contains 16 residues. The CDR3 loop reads CASSPTAGTSDYEQYF. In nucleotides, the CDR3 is TGTGCCAGCAGTCCTACAGCCGGGACTAGCGACTACGAGCAGTACTTC.

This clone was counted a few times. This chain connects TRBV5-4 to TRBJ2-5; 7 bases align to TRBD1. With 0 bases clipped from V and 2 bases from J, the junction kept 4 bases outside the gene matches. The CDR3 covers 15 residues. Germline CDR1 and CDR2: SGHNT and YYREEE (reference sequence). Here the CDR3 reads CASSLARTGQETQYF. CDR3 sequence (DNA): TGTGCCAGCAGCTTGGCCCGGACAGGACAAGAGACCCAGTACTTC.

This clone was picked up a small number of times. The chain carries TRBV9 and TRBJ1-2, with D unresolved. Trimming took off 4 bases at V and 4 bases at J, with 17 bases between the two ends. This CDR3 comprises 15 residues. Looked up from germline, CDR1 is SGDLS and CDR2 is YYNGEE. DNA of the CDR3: TGTGCCAGCAGCCCCACATCGGTCCTGAGCTATGGCTACACCTTC. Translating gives CASSPTSVLSYGYTF.

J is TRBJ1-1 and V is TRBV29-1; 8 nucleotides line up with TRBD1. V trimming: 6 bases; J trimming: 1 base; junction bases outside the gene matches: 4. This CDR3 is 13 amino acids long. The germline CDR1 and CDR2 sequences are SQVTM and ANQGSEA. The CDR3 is CSVQGQANTEAFF. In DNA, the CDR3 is TGCAGCGTCCAGGGACAGGCGAACACTGAAGCTTTCTTT.

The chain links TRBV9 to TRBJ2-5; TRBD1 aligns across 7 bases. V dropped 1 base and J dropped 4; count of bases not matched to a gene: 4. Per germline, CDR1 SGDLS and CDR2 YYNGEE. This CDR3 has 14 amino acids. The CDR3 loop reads CASSVRTGRETQYF. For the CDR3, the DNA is TGTGCCAGCAGCGTACGGACAGGACGAGAGACCCAGTACTTC.

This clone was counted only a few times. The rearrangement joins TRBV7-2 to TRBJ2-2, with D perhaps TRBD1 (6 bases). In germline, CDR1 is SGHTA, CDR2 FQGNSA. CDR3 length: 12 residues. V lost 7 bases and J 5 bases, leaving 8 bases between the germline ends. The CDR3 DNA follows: TGTGCCAGCATAAGGGGGACCGGGGAGCTGTTTTTT. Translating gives CASIRGTGELFF.

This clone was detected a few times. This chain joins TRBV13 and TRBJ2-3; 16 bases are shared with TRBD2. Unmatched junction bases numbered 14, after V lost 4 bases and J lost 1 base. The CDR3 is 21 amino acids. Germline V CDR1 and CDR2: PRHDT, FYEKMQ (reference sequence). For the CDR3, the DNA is TGTGCCAGCAGCTGTACGCAACCCGGGACTAGCGGGAGGGCCCGCACAGATACGCAGTATTTT. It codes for CASSCTQPGTSGRARTDTQYF.

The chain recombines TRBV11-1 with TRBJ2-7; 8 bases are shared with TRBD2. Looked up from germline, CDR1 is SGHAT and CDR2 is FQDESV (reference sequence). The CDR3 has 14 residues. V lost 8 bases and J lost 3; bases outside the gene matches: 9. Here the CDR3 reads CASRNGRAGYEQYF. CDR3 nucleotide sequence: TGTGCCAGCCGTAACGGGAGGGCCGGCTACGAGCAGTACTTC.

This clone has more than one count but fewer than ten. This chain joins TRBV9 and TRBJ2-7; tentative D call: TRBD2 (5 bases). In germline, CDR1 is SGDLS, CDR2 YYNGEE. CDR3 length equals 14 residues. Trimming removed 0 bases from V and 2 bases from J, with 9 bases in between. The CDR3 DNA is TGTGCCAGCAGCGTAGGAGGGTTAACCTACGAGCAGTACTTC. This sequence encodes CASSVGGLTYEQYF.

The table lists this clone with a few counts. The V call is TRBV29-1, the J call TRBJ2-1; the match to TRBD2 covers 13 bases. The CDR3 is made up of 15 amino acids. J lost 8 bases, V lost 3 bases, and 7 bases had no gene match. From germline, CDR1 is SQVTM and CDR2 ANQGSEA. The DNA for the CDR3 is TGCAGCGTTGATGGTACTAGCGGGAGGGCCCATGAGCAGTTCTTC. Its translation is CSVDGTSGRAHEQFF.

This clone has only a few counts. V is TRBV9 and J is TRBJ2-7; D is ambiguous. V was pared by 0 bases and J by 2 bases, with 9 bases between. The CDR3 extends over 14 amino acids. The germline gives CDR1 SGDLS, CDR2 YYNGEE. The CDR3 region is CASSVGLETYEQYF. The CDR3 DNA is TGTGCCAGCAGCGTAGGGCTTGAAACCTACGAGCAGTACTTC.